This TCR beta chain was obtained from a study of graft-versus-host responses after intestinal transplantation. Across the study: Transplant types were multivisceral, liver-intestinal, or isolated intestinal.

Germline assignment: CDR1 SGHAT and CDR2 FQNNGV. The CDR3 runs to 14 residues. The V and J ends lost 0 bases and 3 bases respectively, with 9 bases between them. Produced via immunoSEQ multiplex PCR; TCRdb's table is partial and in-frame only. This sample has approximately 74,000 clones, with around 92% found just once. This receptor was identified in a human patient who received an intestinal transplant, so some T cells may come from the graft donor. The V and J genes are TRBV11-2 and TRBJ2-7; D is uncertain. Sample: PBMCs, taken 98 days after intestinal transplantation. The CDR3 DNA sequence: TGTGCCAGCAGCTTAGATCCGGAAGTCTACGAGCAGTACTTC. Amino acids: CASSLDPEVYEQYF.